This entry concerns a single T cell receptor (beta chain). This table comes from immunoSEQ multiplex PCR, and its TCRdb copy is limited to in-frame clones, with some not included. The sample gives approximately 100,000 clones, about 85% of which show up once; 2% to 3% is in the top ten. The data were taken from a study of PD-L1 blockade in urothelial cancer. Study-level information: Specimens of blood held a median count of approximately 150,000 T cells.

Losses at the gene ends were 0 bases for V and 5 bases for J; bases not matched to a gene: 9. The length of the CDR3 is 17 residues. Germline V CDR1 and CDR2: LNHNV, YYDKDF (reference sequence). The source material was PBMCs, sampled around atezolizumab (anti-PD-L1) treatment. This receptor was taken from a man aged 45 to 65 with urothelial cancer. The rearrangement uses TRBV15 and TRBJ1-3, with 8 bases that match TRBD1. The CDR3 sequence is CATSRDWGQAFRNTIYF. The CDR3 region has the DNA TGTGCCACCAGCAGAGATTGGGGACAGGCATTTAGAAACACCATATATTTT. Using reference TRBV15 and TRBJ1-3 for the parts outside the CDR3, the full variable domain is DAMVIQNPRYQVTQFGKPVTLSCSQTLNHNVMYWYQQKSSQAPKLLFHYYDKDFNNEADTPDNFQSRRPNTSFCFLDIRSPGLGDTAMYLCATSRDWGQAFRNTIYFGEGSWLTVV.